Below are 11 T cell receptor beta chains sequenced from a single sample in a study of cytomegalovirus exposure and HLA in healthy donors. The PCR employed 60 Vbeta primers together with 13 Jbeta primers. Assay used: immunoSEQ multiplex PCR; TCRdb lists only in-frame clones, some missing. Of approximately 160,000 clones in the sample, approximately 78% were seen once. The sample comprised PBMCs. The receptors derive from a woman in her late teens or twenties in good health and CMV-seronegative.

In this sample, this clone turned up once. The chain uses TRBV10-3 and TRBJ2-3, with 8 bases lining up with TRBD2. Germline values: CDR1 ENHRY, CDR2 SYGVKD. V shed 2 bases and J 2 bases; nucleotides not matched to a gene: 9. The CDR3 extends over 17 amino acids. CDR3 nucleotide sequence: TGTGCCATCAGTGAGGCTCGGACTAGCAGAATCACAGATACGCAGTATTTT. The encoded protein is CAISEARTSRITDTQYF.

The chain couples TRBV27 to TRBJ2-1; possible D gene TRBD2, 6 bases. This CDR3 region has 14 residues. From germline, CDR1 is MNHEY and CDR2 SMNVEV (reference sequence). Trimming took 5 bases from V and 8 from J, leaving 16 bases between them. The CDR3 DNA reads TGTGCCAGCAGTCCTTTTAGGACTACCGATGAGCAGTTCTTC. Translated: CASSPFRTTDEQFF.

The chain couples TRBV2 to TRBJ1-3; a possible D gene is TRBD1 (5 bases). V gave up 6 bases and J gave up 4 bases, with 10 bases separating them. Germline loops: CDR1 SNHLY, CDR2 FYNNEI. This CDR3 comprises 13 residues. CDR3 residues: CASRTGVGNTIYF. The CDR3 bases are TGTGCCAGCAGAACGGGGGTCGGAAACACCATATATTTT.

The V and J genes are TRBV28 and TRBJ2-5; TRBD1 aligns across 10 bases. CDR3 length: 15 residues. Germline CDR1 reads MDHEN; CDR2 reads SYDVKM. Unmatched junction bases numbered 4, after V lost 2 bases and J lost 4 bases. The CDR3 sequence: CASSLRTGGPETQYF. The CDR3 coding sequence is TGTGCCAGCAGTTTACGGACAGGGGGGCCAGAGACCCAGTACTTC.

The CDR3 DNA sequence: TGTGCCAGCAGCTACAGGGGGCTATCTAATGAAAAACTGTTTTTT. Translated, it gives CASSYRGLSNEKLFF. The chain is built from TRBV5-5 and TRBJ1-4; 9 nucleotides align to TRBD1. CDR1 and CDR2 (germline): SGHKS, YYEKEE (reference sequence). The CDR3 has 15 residues. The J segment lost 3 bases and the V segment lost 3 bases, leaving 3 bases of the junction unmatched.

The rearrangement links TRBV7-8 to TRBJ2-2; TRBD1 agrees at 7 bases. The CDR3 totals 17 residues. Losses at the gene ends were 2 bases for V and 5 bases for J; bases not matched to a gene: 11. The germline V gene encodes CDR1 SGHVS and CDR2 FQNEAQ. CDR3 bases: TGTGCCAGCAGCTTATATCTAGGGGGCGCGGATACCGGGGAGCTGTTTTTT. As protein: CASSLYLGGADTGELFF. The variable domain in full, completed from reference TRBV7-8 and TRBJ2-2, reads GAGVSQSPRYKVAKRGQDVALRCDPISGHVSLFWYQQALGQGPEFLTYFQNEAQLDKSGLPSDRFFAERPEGSVSTLKIQRTQQEDSAVYLCASSLYLGGADTGELFFGEGSRLTVL.

The V call is TRBV7-9, the J call TRBJ1-1; D remains ambiguous. V was pared by 5 bases and J by 1 base, with 8 bases between. Per the germline V gene, CDR1 is SEHNR and CDR2 is FQNEAQ (reference sequence). The CDR3 spans 13 residues. CDR3 bases: TGTGCCAGCAGCCTACAGACGAACACTGAAGCTTTCTTT. It is translated as CASSLQTNTEAFF.

V is TRBV2 and J is TRBJ1-1; no clear D. CDR3 length equals 13 residues. In germline, CDR1 is SNHLY, CDR2 FYNNEI. Trimming took 4 bases from V and 1 from J, leaving 7 bases between them. This CDR3 is CASSVVPNTEAFF. CDR3 coding DNA: TGTGCCAGCAGTGTAGTACCGAACACTGAAGCTTTCTTT.

The chain is built from TRBV11-2 and TRBJ2-7; D perhaps matches TRBD1 (6 bases). Trimming left V 5 bases short and J 1 base short, with 15 bases between. Germline loops: CDR1 SGHAT, CDR2 FQNNGV. This CDR3 has 15 residues. The CDR3 DNA follows: TGTGCCAGCAGCCCTAACCAGGACAGATCCTACGAGCAGTACTTC. Protein product: CASSPNQDRSYEQYF.

The chain carries TRBV28 and TRBJ2-3; D might be TRBD2 (6 bases). This CDR3 has 14 residues. Between the trimmed V and J ends, which lost 7 bases and 0 bases, there was a span of 11 bases. The V gene's germline CDR1 is MDHEN and CDR2 SYDVKM. The CDR3 loop reads CASTLSGSTDTQYF. The CDR3 DNA is TGTGCCAGCACCCTAAGCGGGAGCACAGATACGCAGTATTTT.

The rearrangement links TRBV7-2 to TRBJ1-3; 8 bases line up with TRBD1. CDR3 length equals 16 residues. V gave up 6 bases and J gave up 4 bases; unmatched junction bases: 11. Germline values: CDR1 SGHTA, CDR2 FQGNSA. This chain's CDR3 is CASRPFTRGLGNTIYF. The CDR3 DNA follows: TGTGCCAGCAGACCCTTCACCAGGGGGCTAGGAAACACCATATATTTT.